One T cell receptor beta chain is described in this entry. At one of its ends the junction is not consistent with the germline gene, which may arise from a read error. The source of the sample is a study of T cells in Graves' hyperthyroidism and ophthalmopathy. The CDR3 covers 14 residues. The germline V gene has CDR1 LNHDA and CDR2 SQIVND (reference sequence). Over 18 months, lack of ophthalmopathy progression marked Graves' hyperthyroidism as stable. Patients having uncontrolled infection, another autoimmune disease, pregnancy or lactation were not included. From more than 9.5 ml of fresh peripheral blood, PBMCs were isolated. What was amplified from RNA transcripts were TCR beta CDR3 regions. The TCR CDR3 first-round RT-PCR relied on the HTBI primer set. From the multiplex PCR reads, TCRdb called clonotypes with MiXCR, one entry per CDR3 protein. The table has 75,000 to 100,000 distinct CDR3 sequences, approximately 56% seen once.

The chain joins TRBV19 to TRBJ1-4; D gene uncertain. The origin of this receptor is a woman in her 40s with Graves' hyperthyroidism. Source material: blood. The CDR3 spells CASSIVLRYEELFF. Here the CDR3 DNA reads TGTGCCAGTAGTATAGTCCTTCGGTATGAAGAACTGTTCTTT.